This TCR beta chain originates from a study of blood T cell repertoires in COVID-19. Study at large: Samples of COVID-19 (acute and convalescent) were obtained from the United States, Italy and Spain. PBMCs, B-cell-depleted T cells, or T cells were the source of the cDNA or gDNA that made up the material.

Under the authors' procedure: Amplification of reference gene primers provided the estimated nucleated cell counts. TCRdb keeps only in-frame clones here, not all; method: immunoSEQ multiplex PCR. D and trimming were read from the DNA, whereas the V and J calls and clone size are those reported in that table. The table has tens of thousands of clones, roughly 85% seen once; the top ten hold around 10%. V was clipped by 7 bases and J by 3 bases, with 12 bases between them. Per the germline V gene, CDR1 is SGHTA and CDR2 is FQGNSA. CDR3 length: 13 amino acids. This chain connects TRBV7-2 to TRBJ1-2; D not resolved. Material for sequencing was peripheral blood. The receptor's source is a human donor in a cohort sampled during active COVID-19. In DNA form, the CDR3 reads TGTGCCAGCACAGTACGGGGTTACTATGGCTACACCTTC. Translating it yields CASTVRGYYGYTF. Looking up the rest from reference TRBV7-2 and TRBJ1-2 gives the full variable domain: GAGVSQSPSNKVTEKGKDVELRCDPISGHTALYWYRQSLGQGLEFLIYFQGNSAPDKSGLPSDRFSAERTGGSVSTLTIQRTQQEDSAVYLCASTVRGYYGYTFGSGTRLTVV.